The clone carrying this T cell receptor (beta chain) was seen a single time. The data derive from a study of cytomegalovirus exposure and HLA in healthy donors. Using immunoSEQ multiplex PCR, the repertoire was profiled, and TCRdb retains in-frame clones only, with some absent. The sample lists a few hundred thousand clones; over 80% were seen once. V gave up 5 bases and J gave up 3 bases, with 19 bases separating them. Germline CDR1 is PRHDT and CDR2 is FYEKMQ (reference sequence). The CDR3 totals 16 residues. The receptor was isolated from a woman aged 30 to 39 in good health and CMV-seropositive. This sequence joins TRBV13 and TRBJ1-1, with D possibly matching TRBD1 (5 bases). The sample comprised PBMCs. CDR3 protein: CASSRRGVVGDTEAFF. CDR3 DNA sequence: TGTGCCAGCAGCCGTCGGGGGGTTGTGGGAGACACTGAAGCTTTCTTT.